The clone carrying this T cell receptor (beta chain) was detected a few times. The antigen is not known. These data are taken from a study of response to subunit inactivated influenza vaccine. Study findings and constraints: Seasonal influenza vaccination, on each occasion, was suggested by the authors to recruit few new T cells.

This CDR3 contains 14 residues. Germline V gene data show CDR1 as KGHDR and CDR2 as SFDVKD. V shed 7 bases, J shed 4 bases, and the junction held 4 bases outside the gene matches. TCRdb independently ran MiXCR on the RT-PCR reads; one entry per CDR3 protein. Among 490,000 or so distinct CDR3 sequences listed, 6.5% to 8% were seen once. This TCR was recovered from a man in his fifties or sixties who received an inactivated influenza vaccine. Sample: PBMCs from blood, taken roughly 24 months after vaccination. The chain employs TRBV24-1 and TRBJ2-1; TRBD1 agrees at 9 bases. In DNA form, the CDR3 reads TGTGCCACCAGGGGACAGGGAAATTACAATGAGCAGTTCTTC. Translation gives CATRGQGNYNEQFF.